The clone carrying this T cell receptor (beta chain) showed up just a few times. Antigen unknown. The sample is drawn from a study of shared clonotypes between healthy human individuals. Study information: Aged 18 to 49, the donors were two women and a few men. Whole-study findings and limits: A reduction in generation probabilities was seen for non-shared clonotypes relative to those shared by all four donors.

Genomic DNA (from each subset) was split evenly across several immunoSEQ plates. Clones were read by immunoSEQ multiplex PCR, and TCRdb kept only the in-frame ones, dropping some. In the table there are under 1,900,000 clones, approximately 98.5% of which are singletons. CDR1 and CDR2 from the germline V gene are SGDLS and YYNGEE. With 0 bases removed from V and 5 bases from J, the gap between germline ends came to 11 bases. The CDR3 runs to 14 residues. This TCR came from a man younger than 45 in good health. The chain carries TRBV9 and TRBJ2-5; possibly TRBD1 or TRBD2 for D (6 bases each). The sequencing sample was made of naive CD4+ T cells sorted from blood. Subset meaning: CD45RA+ positively selected. The CDR3 protein is CASSVEGGRETQYF. The CDR3 nucleotides are TGTGCCAGCAGCGTAGAAGGGGGGCGGGAGACCCAGTACTTC.